The 32 T cell receptor beta chains given below trace back to one sample, sequenced in a study of regulatory T cells in long-lasting Graves disease. CDR3-region Arm-PCR and iRepertoire HTBI primers produced the TCR beta libraries. TCRdb re-derived calls from the multiplex PCR reads in MiXCR, one entry per CDR3 protein. The sample lists around 450,000 distinct CDR3 sequences; approximately 21% were seen once. Time point noted: persistent/refractory GD, antithyroid drugs over 5 years with positive TRAb. Isolated PBMC RNA provided the starting material for the TCR library. The starting material was peripheral blood mononuclear cells (PBMCs), obtained when the disease was refractory, from a patient treated with antithyroid drugs. All receptors derive from a female donor with Graves disease.

This clonotype was detected many times. The V call is TRBV15, the J call TRBJ1-2, with D tentatively TRBD1 (5 bases). The CDR3 is 14 residues long. Germline V gene lookup returns CDR1 LNHNV and CDR2 YYDKDF (reference sequence). V was shortened by 5 bases and J by 3 bases, with 13 bases between the two germline ends. CDR3 loop: CATSAQVMDYGYTF. The CDR3 DNA follows: TGTGCCACCAGCGCACAGGTTATGGACTATGGCTACACCTTC.

The rearrangement links TRBV5-5 to TRBJ1-2, with unresolved D. Germline V lookup: CDR1 SGHKS, CDR2 YYEKEE (reference sequence). The length of the CDR3 is 13 residues. V was cut by 0 bases and J by 10 bases, with 13 bases left in between. This CDR3 is CASSLAVTPDYTF. In DNA, the CDR3 is TGTGCCAGCAGCTTGGCGGTCACCCCGGACTACACCTTC.

This clonotype was recorded at least ten times. The genes are TRBV27 and TRBJ1-1; D uncertain. Trimming left V 9 bases short and J 0 bases short, with 11 bases between. The germline V gene has CDR1 MNHEY and CDR2 SMNVEV (reference sequence). The CDR3 has 13 amino acids. The CDR3 DNA sequence: TGTGCCAGTCGGGGTTACATGAACACTGAAGCTTTCTTT. Translated, it gives CASRGYMNTEAFF.

The chain links TRBV11-2 to TRBJ2-1; possibly TRBD2 for D (5 bases). CDR1 and CDR2 (germline): SGHAT, FQNNGV. Trimming stripped 5 bases from V and 4 bases from J, with 12 bases between. The length of the CDR3 is 14 residues. For the CDR3, the DNA is TGTGCCAGCAGCCATATGGACTCATACAATGAGCAGTTCTTC. The encoded protein is CASSHMDSYNEQFF.

This chain joins TRBV7-8 and TRBJ2-7, with D uncertain. The CDR3 extends over 17 amino acids. The ends were cut back, 1 base at V and 5 bases at J, with 21 bases in the middle. The germline V gene has CDR1 SGHVS and CDR2 FQNEAQ. CDR3 protein: CASSLEWLVGIRDEQYF. CDR3 DNA: TGTGCCAGCAGCTTAGAGTGGCTGGTCGGTATTAGGGACGAGCAGTACTTC.

A remark on this clonotype: Given a much more abundant clone one base away, this may be a read error. The V and J genes are TRBV7-2 and TRBJ1-1; the D is unclear. V lost 5 bases and J lost 3, with 19 bases in between. The CDR3 runs to 16 residues. The germline V gene encodes CDR1 SGHTA and CDR2 FQGNSA. As DNA, the CDR3 is TGTGCCAGCAGCCCGCTGCAAGGGTACTTGGACACTGAAGCTTTCTTT. This gives the protein CASSPLQGYLDTEAFF.

The table lists this clonotype with a few counts. The chain recombines TRBV28 with TRBJ2-4, with a possible D match to TRBD2 (7 bases). This CDR3 comprises 15 residues. Deletions cut 6 bases from V and 1 base from J, with 13 bases between. Germline V gives CDR1 MDHEN, CDR2 SYDVKM. The CDR3 reads CASSLEGGAKNIQYF. Here the CDR3 DNA reads TGTGCCAGCAGCTTAGAGGGGGGGGCCAAAAACATTCAGTACTTC. Looking up the rest from reference TRBV28 and TRBJ2-4 gives the full variable domain: DVKVTQSSRYLVKRTGEKVFLECVQDMDHENMFWYRQDPGLGLRLIYFSYDVKMKEKGDIPEGYSVSREKKERFSLILESASTNQTSMYLCASSLEGGAKNIQYFGAGTRLSVL.

This clonotype was found a few times. The CDR3 sequence: CSAREAIIIYNSPLHF. In DNA, the CDR3 is TGCAGTGCTAGAGAGGCAATTATCATCTATAATTCACCCCTCCACTTT. This sequence joins TRBV20-1 and TRBJ1-6; the D is unclear. V lost 0 bases to trimming and J lost 3 bases, with 12 bases between them. CDR1 DFQATT and CDR2 SNEGSKA come from the germline V gene (reference sequence). The CDR3 covers 16 residues.

Of note for this clonotype: Just one base apart from a much larger clone, this may be a read error. Since the CDR3 does not end with the conserved phenylalanine or tryptophan, this likely comes from a read error. This chain uses TRBV12-3 or TRBV12-4 with TRBJ2-7; 7 bases are shared with TRBD2. This CDR3 is 15 amino acids long. The ends lost 5 bases at V and 1 base at J; junction bases unmatched: 8. The DNA for the CDR3 is TGTGCCAGCAGTCCCCGGACTAGTCATTCCTACGAGCAGTACCTC. Protein product: CASSPRTSHSYEQYL.

This clonotype has only a few counts. V is TRBV3-1 and J is TRBJ2-7, with D perhaps TRBD1 (5 bases). V was pared by 2 bases and J by 4 bases, with 18 bases between. This CDR3 has 16 amino acids. CDR1 and CDR2 from the germline V gene are LGHDT and YNNKEL (reference sequence). The CDR3 coding sequence is TGTGCCAGCAGCCAAAATTACGCAGGGCCCGGGTACGAGCAGTACTTC. Encoded protein: CASSQNYAGPGYEQYF.

V is TRBV10-3 and J is TRBJ2-7, with 8 bases that match TRBD1. This CDR3 contains 12 residues. Germline V gives CDR1 ENHRY, CDR2 SYGVKD. The trim removed 7 bases at V and 5 bases at J, leaving 4 bases unmatched. The CDR3 sequence: CAINSGGDEQYF. The CDR3 bases are TGTGCCATCAATTCAGGGGGCGACGAGCAGTACTTC.

This chain connects TRBV20-1 to TRBJ1-2, with TRBD1 matching 8 bases. Germline loops: CDR1 DFQATT, CDR2 SNEGSKA (reference sequence). The CDR3 contains 12 residues. The chain's CDR3 is CRIQGATYGYTF. The DNA of the CDR3 is TGCAGAATCCAGGGGGCGACCTATGGCTACACCTTC.

In its sample, this clonotype was seen many times. The chain is built from TRBV6-2 or TRBV6-3 and TRBJ1-1, with TRBD1 matching over 9 bases. This CDR3 has 15 amino acids. V trimming: 6 bases; J trimming: 4 bases; junction bases outside the gene matches: 9. Germline V gene lookup returns CDR1 MNHEY and CDR2 SVGEGT. CDR3 sequence: CASRYEQGAGTEAFF. In DNA, the CDR3 is TGTGCCAGCAGATACGAACAGGGGGCTGGCACTGAAGCTTTCTTT.

The chain links TRBV19 to TRBJ1-1; no reliable D call. Germline V gene data show CDR1 as LNHDA and CDR2 as SQIVND (reference sequence). The V end lost 7 bases, the J end lost 1 base, and 16 bases lay between the germline ends. The CDR3 sequence is 15 residues long. The CDR3 nucleotides are TGTGCCAGTATGATCCTCCAGCTAGAGAACACTGAAGCTTTCTTT. It codes for CASMILQLENTEAFF.

This clonotype was recorded many times. The J gene is TRBJ1-5, the V gene TRBV6-1, with D perhaps matching TRBD1 (5 bases). The CDR3 has 15 amino acids. CDR1 MNHNS and CDR2 SASEGT come from the germline V gene. V gave up 5 bases and J gave up 6 bases, with 17 bases separating them. The DNA for the CDR3 is TGTGCCAGCAGTACCGGGGGAGGTGGAGCTCAGCCCCAGCATTTT. It encodes CASSTGGGGAQPQHF.

This clonotype was detected only a few times. V gene TRBV2 combines with J gene TRBJ1-3; D is possibly TRBD1 (6 bases). CDR1 and CDR2 (germline): SNHLY, FYNNEI. This CDR3 is built from 15 residues. V was pared by 3 bases and J by 0 bases, with 9 bases between. Written as DNA, the CDR3 is TGTGCCAGCAGTGATGGACAGTCCTCTGGAAACACCATATATTTT. It specifies CASSDGQSSGNTIYF.

This chain joins TRBV9 and TRBJ2-5, with TRBD1 matching over 8 bases. The CDR3 is made up of 16 amino acids. Trimming cost V 3 bases and J 5 bases; bases outside gene matches: 12. Looked up from germline, CDR1 is SGDLS and CDR2 is YYNGEE. The CDR3 loop is CASSESPAGGRETQYF. DNA of the CDR3: TGTGCCAGCAGCGAGTCCCCCGCAGGGGGCAGGGAGACCCAGTACTTC.

This clonotype was found a few times. The chain carries TRBV6-1 and TRBJ2-1, with 9 nucleotides matching TRBD1. The CDR3 is 15 amino acids. Germline lookup yields CDR1 MNHNS and CDR2 SASEGT. The V segment lost 10 bases and the J segment 8 bases; nucleotides outside the gene matches: 15. CDR3 sequence: CATRRGQGSIDEQFF. The CDR3 DNA is TGTGCCACCAGGCGAGGACAGGGGAGTATCGATGAGCAGTTCTTC.

J is TRBJ2-7 and V is TRBV19, with TRBD2 identical over 9 bases. CDR3 size: 14 residues. CDR1 and CDR2 from the germline V gene are LNHDA and SQIVND (reference sequence). Unmatched junction bases numbered 3, after V lost 5 bases and J lost 1 base. CDR3 sequence (DNA): TGTGCCAGTAGTGTCGGACTAGCGTCCTACGAGCAGTACTTC. Protein product: CASSVGLASYEQYF.

V gene TRBV19 combines with J gene TRBJ1-5, with no clear D. V was trimmed by 2 bases and J by 3 bases, leaving 11 bases between them. The CDR3 runs 15 residues. In germline, CDR1 is LNHDA, CDR2 SQIVND (reference sequence). This chain's CDR3 is CASSISRLLNQPQHF. In DNA, the CDR3 is TGTGCCAGTAGTATATCGCGACTGCTCAATCAGCCCCAGCATTTT.

This chain links TRBV28 with TRBJ2-2; 7 positions match TRBD2. Germline V gene data show CDR1 as MDHEN and CDR2 as SYDVKM. This CDR3 contains 14 residues. With V trimmed by 6 bases and J by 2 bases, 3 bases remained unmatched. The CDR3: CASRASGNTGELFF. CDR3 coding DNA: TGTGCCAGCAGGGCTAGCGGTAACACCGGGGAGCTGTTTTTT.

This clonotype turned up a few times. This chain links TRBV20-1 with TRBJ2-7; D tentatively reads TRBD1 or TRBD2 (5 bases each). Trimming shortened V by 2 bases and J by 5 bases, and 13 bases separated the two germline ends. CDR1 is DFQATT, CDR2 SNEGSKA, per germline (reference sequence). There are 13 residues in the CDR3. The CDR3 protein is CSARLRGSNEQYF. The CDR3 nucleotides are TGCAGTGCTAGATTGAGGGGCTCTAACGAGCAGTACTTC.

The J gene is TRBJ2-2, the V gene TRBV7-3, with 7 bases matching TRBD1. Germline values: CDR1 SGHTA, CDR2 FQGTGA. V was clipped by 5 bases and J by 5 bases; unmatched bases: 2. The CDR3 runs 13 residues. CDR3 residues: CASSETGTGELFF. The CDR3 region has the DNA TGTGCCAGCAGCGAGACAGGGACCGGGGAGCTGTTTTTT. Full variable domain (outside the CDR3, taken from reference TRBV7-3 and TRBJ2-2): GAGVSQTPSNKVTEKGKYVELRCDPISGHTALYWYRQSLGQGPEFLIYFQGTGAADDSGLPNDRFFAVRPEGSVSTLKIQRTERGDSAVYLCASSETGTGELFFGEGSRLTVL.

This clonotype was detected many times. The V and J genes are TRBV19 and TRBJ2-5, with 9 positions matching TRBD2. The CDR3 is made up of 14 amino acids. V shed 3 bases, J shed 5 bases, and the junction held 4 bases outside the gene matches. Germline V gene sequence: CDR1 LNHDA, CDR2 SQIVND (reference sequence). As DNA, the CDR3 is TGTGCCAGTAGTATGGGACTAGCTACGGAGACCCAGTACTTC. As protein: CASSMGLATETQYF.

The genes are TRBV20-1 and TRBJ2-7, with 11 bases that match TRBD2. The CDR3 extends over 15 amino acids. Germline loops: CDR1 DFQATT, CDR2 SNEGSKA (reference sequence). V gave up 4 bases and J gave up 2 bases; unmatched junction bases: 7. This CDR3 is CSAMTSGTPTYEQYF. DNA for the CDR3: TGCAGTGCTATGACTAGCGGGACACCCACCTACGAGCAGTACTTC.

Only a few counts were recorded for this clonotype. A read error may be the cause here, since a much bigger clone is one base away. The J gene is TRBJ2-7, the V gene TRBV7-9; 9 bases are a match to TRBD1. There are 14 residues in the CDR3. V trimming: 0 bases; J trimming: 5 bases; junction bases outside the gene matches: 2. CDR1 and CDR2 from the germline V gene are SEHNR and FQNEAQ (reference sequence). CDR3 loop: CASSLAQGANEQYF. The CDR3 nucleotides read TGTGCCAGCAGCTTAGCACAGGGGGCCAACGAGCAGTACTTC.

Concerning this clonotype: At one end the junction does not follow the germline gene, possibly because of a read error. V is TRBV12-3 or TRBV12-4 and J is TRBJ2-5; D possibly corresponds to TRBD2 (6 bases). The CDR3 is 14 residues long. The CDR3 protein is CASSSRDFQGTQYF. The CDR3 DNA follows: TGTGCCAGCAGTTCCAGGGACTTCCAAGGGACCCAGTACTTC.

V usage is TRBV5-1 and J usage is TRBJ1-1, with D perhaps matching TRBD1 (5 bases). Germline V lookup: CDR1 SGHRS, CDR2 YFSETQ. Trimming cost V 4 bases and J 5 bases, with 12 bases left between them. The CDR3 loop spans 13 amino acids. The CDR3 sequence is CASSEGSGTEAFF. The DNA of the CDR3 is TGCGCCAGCAGCGAGGGGAGTGGGACTGAAGCTTTCTTT.

The chain combines TRBV28 with TRBJ2-1; 11 nucleotides match TRBD2. Germline V CDR1 and CDR2: MDHEN, SYDVKM. Germline trimming cut 3 bases from V and 9 bases from J; bases unmatched to any gene: 10. The CDR3 contains 16 residues. In DNA form, the CDR3 reads TGTGCCAGCAGTTTGGGAGTAGCGGGAGGGGGGGGTGAGCAGTTCTTC. This gives the protein CASSLGVAGGGGEQFF.

This clonotype was seen repeatedly, ten times or more. This chain links TRBV7-9 with TRBJ2-7; TRBD2 aligns across 7 bases. The CDR3 is 12 residues long. V was pared by 8 bases and J by 3 bases, with 4 bases of the junction left unmatched. Germline loops: CDR1 SEHNR, CDR2 FQNEAQ (reference sequence). Here the CDR3 DNA reads TGTGCCAGCGTTGGCGGGGGCTACGAGCAGTACTTC. It specifies CASVGGGYEQYF.

This clonotype appeared many times. This chain connects TRBV12-3 or TRBV12-4 to TRBJ2-7; D might be TRBD1 (5 bases). The CDR3 runs 12 residues. V lost 7 bases and J lost 2, with 9 bases in between. The CDR3 protein is CASKGAAYEQYF. CDR3 DNA sequence: TGTGCCAGCAAAGGGGCAGCCTACGAGCAGTACTTC.

This clonotype has a handful of counts. This rearrangement joins TRBV28 to TRBJ2-7; D is tentatively TRBD1 or TRBD2 (5 bases each). V gave up 6 bases and J gave up 4 bases, with 7 bases separating them. Germline V CDR1 and CDR2: MDHEN, SYDVKM. This CDR3 is 11 amino acids long. The CDR3 DNA is TGTGCCAGCAGGTGGGGGTACGAGCAGTACTTC. Its protein product is CASRWGYEQYF.